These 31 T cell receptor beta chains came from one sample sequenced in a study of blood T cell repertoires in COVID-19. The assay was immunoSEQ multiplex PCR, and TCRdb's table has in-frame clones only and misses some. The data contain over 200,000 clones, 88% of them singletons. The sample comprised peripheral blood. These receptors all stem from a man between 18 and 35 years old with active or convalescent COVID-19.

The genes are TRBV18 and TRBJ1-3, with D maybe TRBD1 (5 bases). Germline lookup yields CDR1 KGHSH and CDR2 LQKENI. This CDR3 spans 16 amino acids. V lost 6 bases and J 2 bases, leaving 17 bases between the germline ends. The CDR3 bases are TGTGCCAGCTCGACCTCCTTACAGGCCCCTGGAAACACCATATATTTT. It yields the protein CASSTSLQAPGNTIYF.

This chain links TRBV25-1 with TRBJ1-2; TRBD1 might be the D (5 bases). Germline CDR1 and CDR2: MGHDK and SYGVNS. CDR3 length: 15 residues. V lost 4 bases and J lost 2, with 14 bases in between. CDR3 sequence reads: CASSGLPGWNYGYTF. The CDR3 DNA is TGTGCCAGCAGTGGGCTACCAGGGTGGAACTATGGCTACACCTTC.

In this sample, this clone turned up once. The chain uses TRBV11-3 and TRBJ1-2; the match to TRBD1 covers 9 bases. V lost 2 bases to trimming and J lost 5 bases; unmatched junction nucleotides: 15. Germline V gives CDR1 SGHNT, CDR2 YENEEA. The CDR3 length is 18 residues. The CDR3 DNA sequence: TGTGCCAGCAGCTTACCAGGGGACAGGGTTACCCTACCTTATGGCTACACCTTC. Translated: CASSLPGDRVTLPYGYTF.

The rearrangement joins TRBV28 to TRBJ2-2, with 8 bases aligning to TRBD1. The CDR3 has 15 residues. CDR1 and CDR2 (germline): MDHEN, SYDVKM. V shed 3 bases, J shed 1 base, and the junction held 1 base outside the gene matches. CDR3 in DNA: TGTGCCAGCAGTTTGACAGGGGTGAACACCGGGGAGCTGTTTTTT. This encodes CASSLTGVNTGELFF.

In DNA form, the CDR3 reads TGTGCCAGCAGCTTAACGGACGACAGGGTATCGGGTAGTGAGCAGTTCTTC. The encoded protein is CASSLTDDRVSGSEQFF. This rearrangement joins TRBV7-3 to TRBJ2-1, with 7 nucleotides matching TRBD1. Germline CDR1 and CDR2: SGHTA and FQGTGA. V shed 0 bases and J 9 bases; nucleotides not matched to a gene: 14. CDR3 size: 17 residues.

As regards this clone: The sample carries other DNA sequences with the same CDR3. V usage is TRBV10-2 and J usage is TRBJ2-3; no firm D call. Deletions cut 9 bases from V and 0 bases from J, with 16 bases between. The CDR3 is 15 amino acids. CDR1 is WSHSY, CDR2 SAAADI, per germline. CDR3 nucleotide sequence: TGCGCCAGTAGAGAGAGCCCGACTAGCACAGATACGCAGTATTTT. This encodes CASRESPTSTDTQYF.

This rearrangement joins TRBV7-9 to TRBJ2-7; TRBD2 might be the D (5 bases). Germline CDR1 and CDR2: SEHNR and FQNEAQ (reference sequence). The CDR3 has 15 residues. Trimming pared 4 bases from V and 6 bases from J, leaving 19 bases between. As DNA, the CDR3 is TGTGCCAGCAGCTCCGGGATCGATCCGAGTGGCGAGCAGTACTTC. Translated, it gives CASSSGIDPSGEQYF.

In nucleotides, the CDR3 is TGTGCCAGCAGCACGCTCGGGGAGACCCAGTACTTC. Amino acid sequence: CASSTLGETQYF. The rearrangement links TRBV11-3 to TRBJ2-5; D is uncertain. Germline V gene sequence: CDR1 SGHNT, CDR2 YENEEA. V was cut by 5 bases and J by 5 bases, with 9 bases left in between. The CDR3 spans 12 residues.

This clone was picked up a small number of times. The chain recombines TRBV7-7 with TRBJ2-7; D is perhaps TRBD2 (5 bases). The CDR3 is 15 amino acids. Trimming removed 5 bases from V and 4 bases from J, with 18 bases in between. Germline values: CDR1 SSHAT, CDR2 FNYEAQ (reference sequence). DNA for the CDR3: TGTGCCAGCAGCCCCGCAGCGGCAAATGGGTACGAGCAGTACTTC. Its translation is CASSPAAANGYEQYF.

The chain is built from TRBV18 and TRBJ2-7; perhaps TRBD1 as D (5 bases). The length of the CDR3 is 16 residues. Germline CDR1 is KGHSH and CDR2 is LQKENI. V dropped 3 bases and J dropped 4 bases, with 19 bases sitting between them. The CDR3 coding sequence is TGTGCCAGCTCACCCGGCGGCAGCTCTGGGGCATACGAGCAGTACTTC. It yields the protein CASSPGGSSGAYEQYF.

CDR3 loop: CASSIRQGLSGANVLTF. For the CDR3, the DNA is TGTGCCAGTAGTATCCGCCAGGGCCTATCTGGGGCCAACGTCCTGACTTTC. The chain has TRBV19 and TRBJ2-6; maybe TRBD1 (5 bases). The CDR3 loop spans 17 amino acids. From germline, CDR1 is LNHDA and CDR2 SQIVND (reference sequence). V dropped 3 bases and J dropped 1 base, with 13 bases sitting between them.

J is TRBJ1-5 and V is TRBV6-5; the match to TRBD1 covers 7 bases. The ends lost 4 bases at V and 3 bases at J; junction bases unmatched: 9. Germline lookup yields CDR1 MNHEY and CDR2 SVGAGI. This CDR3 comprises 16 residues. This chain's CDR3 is CASSWDRQLTNQPQHF. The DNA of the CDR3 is TGTGCCAGCAGTTGGGACAGACAATTAACCAATCAGCCCCAGCATTTT.

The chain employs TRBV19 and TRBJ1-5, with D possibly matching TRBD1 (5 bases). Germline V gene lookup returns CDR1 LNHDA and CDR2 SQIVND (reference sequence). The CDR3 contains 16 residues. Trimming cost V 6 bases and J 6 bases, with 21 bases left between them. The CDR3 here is CASSPLGAKGRQPQHF. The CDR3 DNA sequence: TGTGCCAGTAGCCCCCTTGGGGCTAAAGGGCGTCAGCCCCAGCATTTT.

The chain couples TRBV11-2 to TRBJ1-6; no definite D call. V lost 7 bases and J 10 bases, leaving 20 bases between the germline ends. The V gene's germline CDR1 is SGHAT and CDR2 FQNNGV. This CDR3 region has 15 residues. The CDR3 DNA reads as TGTGCCAGCAACGCCCGCCAGGTGATAGGATCACCCCTCCACTTT. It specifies CASNARQVIGSPLHF.

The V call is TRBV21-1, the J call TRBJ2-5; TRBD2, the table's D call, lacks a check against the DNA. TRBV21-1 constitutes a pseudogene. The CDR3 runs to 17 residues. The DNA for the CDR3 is TGTGCCAGCAGCAAAGAAAAAGCGGGAGGGCCTAGAGAGACCCAGTACTTC. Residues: CASSKEKAGGPRETQYF.

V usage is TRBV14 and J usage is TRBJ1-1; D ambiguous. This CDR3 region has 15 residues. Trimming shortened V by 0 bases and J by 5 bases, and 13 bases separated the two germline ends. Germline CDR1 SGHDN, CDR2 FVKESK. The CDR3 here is CASSQDPIRGTEAFF. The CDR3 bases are TGTGCCAGCAGCCAAGATCCCATTCGAGGAACTGAAGCTTTCTTT.

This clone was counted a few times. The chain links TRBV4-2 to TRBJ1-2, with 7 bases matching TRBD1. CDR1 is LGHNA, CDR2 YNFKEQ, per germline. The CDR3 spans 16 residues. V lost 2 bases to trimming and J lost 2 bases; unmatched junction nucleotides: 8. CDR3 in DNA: TGTGCCAGCAGCCAAACCCCGGGACAGAGAAACTATGGCTACACCTTC. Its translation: CASSQTPGQRNYGYTF.

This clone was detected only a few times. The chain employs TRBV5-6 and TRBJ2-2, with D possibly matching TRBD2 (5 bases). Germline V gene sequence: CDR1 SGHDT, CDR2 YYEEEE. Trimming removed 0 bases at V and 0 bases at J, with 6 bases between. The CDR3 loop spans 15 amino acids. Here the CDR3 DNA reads TGTGCCAGCAGCTTGGGAGGGACGAACACCGGGGAGCTGTTTTTT. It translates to CASSLGGTNTGELFF.

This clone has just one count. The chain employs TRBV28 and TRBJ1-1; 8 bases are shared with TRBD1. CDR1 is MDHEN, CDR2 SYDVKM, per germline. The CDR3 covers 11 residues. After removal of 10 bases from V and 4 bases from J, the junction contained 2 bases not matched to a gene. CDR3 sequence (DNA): TGTGCCACCGGGACAGGCACTGAAGCTTTCTTT. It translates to CATGTGTEAFF. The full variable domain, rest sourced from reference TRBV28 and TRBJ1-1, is DVKVTQSSRYLVKRTGEKVFLECVQDMDHENMFWYRQDPGLGLRLIYFSYDVKMKEKGDIPEGYSVSREKKERFSLILESASTNQTSMYLCATGTGTEAFFGQGTRLTVV.

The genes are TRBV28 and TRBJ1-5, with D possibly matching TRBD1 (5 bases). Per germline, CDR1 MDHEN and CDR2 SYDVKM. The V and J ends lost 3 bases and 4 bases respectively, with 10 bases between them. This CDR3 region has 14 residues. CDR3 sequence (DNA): TGTGCCAGCAGTTTTGACAGACCTAATCAGCCCCAGCATTTT. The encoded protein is CASSFDRPNQPQHF.

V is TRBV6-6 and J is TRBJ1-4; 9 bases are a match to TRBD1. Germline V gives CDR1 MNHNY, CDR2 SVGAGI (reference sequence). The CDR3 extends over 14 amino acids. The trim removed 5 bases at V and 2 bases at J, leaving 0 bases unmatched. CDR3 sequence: CASSGTGTNEKLFF. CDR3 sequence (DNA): TGTGCCAGCAGTGGGACAGGGACTAATGAAAAACTGTTTTTT.

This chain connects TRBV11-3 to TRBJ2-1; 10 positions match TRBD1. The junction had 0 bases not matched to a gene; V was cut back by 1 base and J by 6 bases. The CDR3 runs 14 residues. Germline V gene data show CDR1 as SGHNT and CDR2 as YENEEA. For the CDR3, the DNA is TGTGCCAGCAGCTTAGGGACAGGGGGCAATGAGCAGTTCTTC. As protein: CASSLGTGGNEQFF. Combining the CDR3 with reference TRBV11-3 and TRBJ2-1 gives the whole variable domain EAGVVQSPRYKIIEKKQPVAFWCNPISGHNTLYWYLQNLGQGPELLIRYENEEAVDDSQLPKDRFSAERLKGVDSTLKIQPAELGDSAVYLCASSLGTGGNEQFFGPGTRLTVL.

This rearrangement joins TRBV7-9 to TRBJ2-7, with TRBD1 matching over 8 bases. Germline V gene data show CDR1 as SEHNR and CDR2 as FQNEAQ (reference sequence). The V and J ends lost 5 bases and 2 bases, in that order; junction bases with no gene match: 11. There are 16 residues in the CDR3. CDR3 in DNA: TGTGCCAGCAGCCTACACTCCGGGACAGGAGCCTACGAGCAGTACTTC. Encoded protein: CASSLHSGTGAYEQYF.

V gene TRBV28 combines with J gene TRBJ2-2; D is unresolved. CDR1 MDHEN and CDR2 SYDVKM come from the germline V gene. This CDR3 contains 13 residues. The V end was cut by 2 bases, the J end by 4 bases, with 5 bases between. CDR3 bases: TGTGCCAGCAGTTTAGGGCCCACCGGGGAGCTGTTTTTT. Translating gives CASSLGPTGELFF.

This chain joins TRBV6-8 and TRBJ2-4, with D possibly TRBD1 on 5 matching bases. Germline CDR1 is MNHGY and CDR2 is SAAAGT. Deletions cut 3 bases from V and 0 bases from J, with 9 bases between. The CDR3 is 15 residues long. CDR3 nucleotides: TGTGCCAGCAGTTATAGGGGCTTAGCCAAAAACATTCAGTACTTC. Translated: CASSYRGLAKNIQYF.

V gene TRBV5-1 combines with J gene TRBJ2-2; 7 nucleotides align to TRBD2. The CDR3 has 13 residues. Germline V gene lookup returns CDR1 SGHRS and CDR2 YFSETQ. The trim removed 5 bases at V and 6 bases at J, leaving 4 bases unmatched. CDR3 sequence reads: CASSAGVSGELFF. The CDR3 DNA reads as TGCGCCAGCAGTGCGGGAGTTTCCGGGGAGCTGTTTTTT.

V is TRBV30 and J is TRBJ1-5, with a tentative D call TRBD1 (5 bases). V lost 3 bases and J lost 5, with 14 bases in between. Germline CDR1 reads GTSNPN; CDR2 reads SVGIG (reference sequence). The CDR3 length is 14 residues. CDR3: CAWRGEEGDQPQHF. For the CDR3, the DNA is TGTGCCTGGAGGGGGGAGGAGGGCGATCAGCCCCAGCATTTT.

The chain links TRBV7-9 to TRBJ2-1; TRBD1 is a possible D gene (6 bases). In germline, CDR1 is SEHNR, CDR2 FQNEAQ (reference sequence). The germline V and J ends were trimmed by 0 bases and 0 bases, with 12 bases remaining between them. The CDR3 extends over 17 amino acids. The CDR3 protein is CASSLAGAGSSYNEQFF. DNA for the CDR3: TGTGCCAGCAGCTTAGCGGGGGCAGGGAGCTCCTACAATGAGCAGTTCTTC.

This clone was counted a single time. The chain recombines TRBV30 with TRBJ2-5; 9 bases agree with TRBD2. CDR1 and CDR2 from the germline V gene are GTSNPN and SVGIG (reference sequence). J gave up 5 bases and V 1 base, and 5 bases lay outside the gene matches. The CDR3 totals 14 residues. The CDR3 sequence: CAWSAIAGVETQYF. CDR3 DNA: TGTGCCTGGAGTGCCATAGCGGGAGTGGAGACCCAGTACTTC.

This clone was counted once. The CDR3 region is CASSLPTSGRDNEQFF. In nucleotides, the CDR3 is TGTGCCAGCAGTTTACCCACTAGCGGGAGGGACAATGAGCAGTTCTTC. This chain joins TRBV27 and TRBJ2-1; 13 bases match TRBD2. The V gene end was trimmed by 2 bases and the J gene end by 5 bases; junction bases not matched to a gene: 3. Germline lookup yields CDR1 MNHEY and CDR2 SMNVEV (reference sequence). The CDR3 sequence is 16 residues long.

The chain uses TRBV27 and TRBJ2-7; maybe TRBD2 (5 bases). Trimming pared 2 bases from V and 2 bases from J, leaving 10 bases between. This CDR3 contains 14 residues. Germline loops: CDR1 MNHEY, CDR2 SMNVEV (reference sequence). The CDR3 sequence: CASSLGGSPYEQYF. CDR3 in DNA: TGTGCCAGCAGTTTAGGAGGCAGTCCCTACGAGCAGTACTTC.